This is a list of T cell receptor beta chains from one sample in a study of T cell repertoires in cytomegalovirus infection. One entry per CDR3 protein results from TCRdb running MiXCR on the reads. The sample shows 100,000 to 150,000 distinct CDR3 sequences, 24% of them seen only once. For these TCRs, the target antigens are not known. Sequenced sample: PBMCs, sequenced either directly or after in vitro stimulation (not recorded which). Every receptor here comes from a human donor in good health (CMV status not recorded). Some clones in this sample may be carry-over from other donors' samples. The CDR3 runs from the conserved cysteine through the conserved F or W. The D gene is left open where the match is weak. Clone size is stated in some rows and not others, as once, few, many or a class when expanded.

TRBJ1-1 | NA | few | TRBV6-6 | CASSYPSEAFF | TGTGCCAGCAGTTACCCGTCTGAAGCTTTCTTT
TRBJ2-1 | NA | few | TRBV15 | CATSRDSDWSSYNEQFF | TGTGCCACCAGCAGAGATTCGGACTGGAGCTCCTACAATGAGCAGTTCTTC
TRBJ1-2 | TRBD1 | NA | TRBV7-9 | CASSFLSLRQGTNYGYTF | TGTGCCAGCAGCTTTTTGTCCCTAAGACAGGGGACTAACTATGGCTACACCTTC
TRBJ2-5 | TRBD1 | NA | TRBV28 | CASSLSGQGRETQYF | TGTGCCAGCAGTTTATCCGGACAGGGGAGAGAGACCCAGTACTTC
TRBJ1-4 | TRBD1 | few | TRBV4-3 | CASSQTIPGIGGEKLFF | TGCGCCAGCAGCCAGACGATTCCGGGCATAGGGGGCGAAAAACTGTTTTTT
TRBJ2-1 | NA | few | TRBV27 | CASSLSAGTLYNEQFF | TGTGCCAGCAGTTTATCGGCGGGGACCCTCTACAATGAGCAGTTCTTC
TRBJ2-1 | TRBD1 | few | TRBV7-2 | CASRRFSGTASYNEQFF | TGTGCCAGCAGAAGGTTTTCCGGGACAGCCTCCTACAATGAGCAGTTCTTC
TRBJ1-1 | NA | NA | TRBV20-1 | CSARRDASMNTEAFF | TGCAGTGCTAGGCGGGACGCGTCAATGAACACTGAAGCTTTCTTT
TRBJ1-5 | NA | NA | TRBV6-1 | CASSWITGPQHF | TGTGCCAGCAGTTGGATCACTGGGCCCCAGCATTTT
TRBJ1-6 | NA | NA | TRBV4-1 | CASSLGDSYNSPLHF | TGCGCCAGCAGCCTAGGGGACTCCTATAATTCACCCCTCCACTTT
TRBJ1-5 | NA | few | TRBV9 | CASSVQVMNQPQHF | TGTGCCAGCAGCGTGCAGGTGATGAATCAGCCCCAGCATTTT
TRBJ2-5 | NA | many | TRBV7-2 | CASSQSPGAQETQYF | TGTGCCAGCAGCCAATCTCCGGGGGCGCAAGAGACCCAGTACTTC
TRBJ2-6 | NA | few | TRBV28 | CASSFSGQSSGANVLTF | TGTGCCAGCAGTTTTTCGGGACAAAGCTCTGGGGCCAACGTCCTGACTTTC
TRBJ1-1 | NA | NA | TRBV4-1 | CASSTGMGTEAFF | TGCGCCAGCAGTACTGGGATGGGCACTGAAGCTTTCTTT
TRBJ2-7 | NA | many | TRBV28 | CASSLGGGSYEQYF | TGTGCCAGCAGCTTAGGAGGGGGATCCTACGAGCAGTACTTC
TRBJ2-3 | NA | few | TRBV6-2/TRBV6-3 | CASSYGSSTDTQYF | TGTGCCAGCAGTTACGGGAGTAGCACAGATACGCAGTATTTT
TRBJ2-3 | TRBD2 | few | TRBV6-2/TRBV6-3 | CASGGLAGAPDTQYF | TGTGCCAGCGGAGGACTAGCGGGAGCCCCAGATACGCAGTATTTT
TRBJ1-5 | NA | many | TRBV7-6 | CASSFRVGVNQPQHF | TGTGCCAGCAGCTTCCGGGTTGGAGTCAATCAGCCCCAGCATTTT
TRBJ1-3 | TRBD1 | few | TRBV5-5 | CASTPIWTGRSGNTIYF | TGTGCCAGCACCCCAATTTGGACAGGGCGGTCTGGAAACACCATATATTTT
TRBJ2-7 | NA | NA | TRBV10-3 | CAISESRTYEQYF | TGTGCCATCAGTGAGTCAAGGACCTACGAGCAGTACTTC
TRBJ2-7 | NA | NA | TRBV11-2 | CASTWGASGYEQYF | TGTGCCAGCACCTGGGGGGCTAGCGGCTACGAGCAGTACTTC
TRBJ2-3 | TRBD2 | many | TRBV7-2 | CASRQGLALDTQYF | TGTGCCAGCAGGCAGGGACTAGCGTTAGATACGCAGTATTTT
TRBJ2-7 | TRBD1 | once | TRBV7-3 | CASSSDRGLRYEQYF | TGTGCCAGCAGCTCCGACAGGGGATTAAGGTACGAGCAGTACTTC
TRBJ2-7 | NA | NA | TRBV2 | CASSDTANIGEQYF | TGTGCCAGCAGTGATACGGCCAACATCGGCGAGCAGTACTTC
TRBJ2-3 | NA | NA | TRBV5-4 | CASSTQDLTDTQYF | TGTGCCAGCAGTACTCAGGACCTCACAGATACGCAGTATTTT
TRBJ2-3 | NA | many | TRBV7-2 | CASSFHRADTQYF | TGTGCCAGCAGCTTCCACAGGGCAGATACGCAGTATTTT
TRBJ2-5 | NA | NA | TRBV24-1 | CATSVPGEQETQYF | TGTGCCACCAGTGTCCCAGGGGAACAAGAGACCCAGTACTTC
TRBJ2-3 | NA | many | TRBV7-6 | CASSLSSIRTDTQYF | TGTGCCAGCAGCTTATCGTCGATCCGCACAGATACGCAGTATTTT
TRBJ2-7 | TRBD2 | few | TRBV30 | CAWSRLRTSGRSSYEQYF | TGTGCCTGGAGTAGACTCAGGACTAGCGGGCGCTCTTCCTACGAGCAGTACTTC
TRBJ2-7 | TRBD1 | few | TRBV12-3/TRBV12-4 | CASSLRQGTYEQYF | TGTGCCAGCAGTTTACGACAGGGGACCTACGAGCAGTACTTC
TRBJ2-1 | NA | NA | TRBV19 | CASSIGWGVEQFF | TGTGCCAGTAGTATAGGGTGGGGTGTTGAGCAGTTCTTC
TRBJ2-6 | NA | NA | TRBV30 | CAWSAESGANVLTF | TGTGCCTGGAGTGCCGAATCTGGGGCCAACGTCCTGACTTTC
TRBJ2-7 | TRBD2 | NA | TRBV12-3/TRBV12-4 | CASKGGRDYEQYF | TGTGCCTCCAAGGGCGGGAGAGATTACGAGCAGTACTTC
TRBJ2-2 | NA | many | TRBV5-1 | CASSLLRTDTGELFF | TGCGCCAGCAGCTTACTACGGACCGACACCGGGGAGCTGTTTTTT
TRBJ2-2 | TRBD1 | once | TRBV25-1 | CASSDLAGGDTGELFF | TGTGCCAGCAGTGATTTGGCAGGGGGCGATACCGGGGAGCTGTTTTTT
TRBJ2-1 | NA | few | TRBV6-1 | CAERSLDDNEQFF | TGTGCCGAGCGGAGCCTTGATGACAATGAGCAGTTCTTC
TRBJ2-1 | TRBD2 | few | TRBV6-2/TRBV6-3 | CASTSSVLARENNEQFF | TGTGCCAGCACCTCGTCAGTACTAGCGAGGGAGAACAATGAGCAGTTCTTC
TRBJ1-3 | NA | NA | TRBV12-5 | CASGPMWGRGNTIYF | TGTGCTAGTGGCCCCATGTGGGGGAGAGGAAACACCATATATTTT
TRBJ2-5 | TRBD2 | NA | TRBV7-9 | CASRLLGEGETQYF | TGTGCCAGCAGATTACTCGGGGAGGGGGAGACCCAGTACTTC
TRBJ2-1 | TRBD1 | NA | TRBV19 | CASSPHRGPLWYNEQFF | TGTGCCAGTAGTCCCCACAGGGGGCCCTTGTGGTACAATGAGCAGTTCTTC
TRBJ1-2 | NA | NA | TRBV7-2 | CASSLRVLSYGYTF | TGTGCCAGCAGCTTACGCGTACTCAGCTATGGCTACACCTTC
TRBJ1-6 | NA | few | TRBV7-8 | CASSLTADSPLHF | TGTGCCAGCAGCTTAACAGCGGATTCACCCCTCCACTTT
TRBJ1-1 | NA | few | TRBV7-9 | CASSLGQVGAEAFF | TGTGCCAGCAGCTTAGGGCAGGTGGGCGCTGAAGCTTTCTTT
TRBJ2-1 | TRBD2 | few | TRBV12-3/TRBV12-4 | CASSSSGRVYNEQFF | TGTGCCAGCAGCTCGAGCGGGAGAGTATACAATGAGCAGTTCTTC
TRBJ1-3 | NA | NA | TRBV15 | CATSRDGRGDNTIYF | TGTGCCACCAGCAGAGATGGCAGGGGAGACAACACCATATATTTT
TRBJ2-1 | NA | NA | TRBV7-2 | CASSPLGDRKFF | TGTGCCAGCAGCCCCCTCGGGGATAGAAAGTTCTTC
TRBJ2-1 | TRBD2 | NA | TRBV12-3/TRBV12-4 | CASRRESLNEQFF | TGTGCCAGCAGGCGGGAGTCTTTGAATGAGCAGTTCTTC
TRBJ2-1 | NA | many | TRBV7-2 | CASSLLSGYNEQFF | TGTGCCAGCAGCTTATTATCGGGGTACAATGAGCAGTTCTTC
TRBJ1-2 | TRBD1 | few | TRBV28 | CASSMEDRDLYGYTF | TGTGCCAGCAGTATGGAGGACAGGGACCTCTATGGCTACACCTTC
TRBJ1-5 | NA | NA | TRBV7-2 | CASSRDDQPQHF | TGTGCCAGCAGCAGGGACGATCAGCCCCAGCATTTT
TRBJ1-1 | NA | NA | TRBV7-3 | CASSFRATEAFF | TGTGCCAGCAGTTTCAGGGCCACTGAAGCTTTCTTT
TRBJ2-3 | NA | few | TRBV6-5 | CASSHYRGGGGGDTQYF | TGTGCCAGCAGTCACTACCGGGGAGGGGGCGGGGGAGATACGCAGTATTTT
TRBJ2-5 | NA | few | TRBV20-1 | CSARRDSSRAHF | TGCAGTGCTAGACGCGACAGCTCTAGGGCCCACTTC
TRBJ1-3 | NA | NA | TRBV10-3 | CAIRSDSSGNTIYF | TGTGCCATCAGATCGGACAGCTCTGGAAACACCATATATTTT
TRBJ2-3 | TRBD2 | NA | TRBV10-2 | CASSESGGSYTDTQYF | TGCGCCAGCAGTGAGTCGGGGGGGAGTTACACAGATACGCAGTATTTT
TRBJ2-3 | NA | few | TRBV11-2 | CASSIAGPPGDTQYF | TGTGCCAGCAGCATTGCGGGACCCCCCGGCGATACGCAGTATTTT
TRBJ1-1 | TRBD1 | many | TRBV7-2 | CASSSQTGGYQAFF | TGTGCCAGCAGCTCACAAACAGGGGGCTATCAAGCTTTCTTT
TRBJ2-7 | NA | medium-sized | TRBV20-1 | CSATTLSYEQYF | TGCAGTGCGACGACTCTCTCCTACGAGCAGTACTTC
TRBJ2-3 | NA | NA | TRBV29-1 | CSAGGDADTQYF | TGCAGCGCCGGAGGGGACGCGGATACGCAGTATTTT